Listed below are T cell receptor beta chains from one sample, sequenced in a study of blood T cell repertoires in COVID-19. Sequencing used immunoSEQ multiplex PCR; TCRdb keeps in-frame clones, though not all of them. The data contain 55,000 to 90,000 clones, roughly 85% of them singletons. The sequenced sample consisted of peripheral blood. These receptors originate from an elderly woman with active or convalescent COVID-19. The CDR3 runs from the conserved cysteine through the conserved F or W. A D gene is named only where the DNA matches it firmly. The size entry is marked missing in some rows and otherwise reads once, few, many or a size class.

NA	TRBV6-2/TRBV6-3	NA	TRBJ2-2	CASSYVGVEAGELFF	TGTGCCAGCAGTTATGTCGGGGTAGAGGCCGGGGAGCTGTTTTTT
many	TRBV19	NA	TRBJ2-7	CASSTMDRGEQYF	TGTGCCAGTAGTACCATGGACAGAGGAGAGCAGTACTTC
NA	TRBV7-2	TRBD1	TRBJ1-1	CASSLAADRSEAFF	TGTGCCAGCAGCTTAGCGGCGGACAGGTCTGAAGCTTTCTTT
few	TRBV6-2/TRBV6-3	TRBD1	TRBJ1-5	CASSYPGTADQPQHF	TGTGCCAGCAGTTACCCGGGGACAGCCGATCAGCCCCAGCATTTT
NA	TRBV19	NA	TRBJ1-6	CASSIGTPEVANSPLHF	TGTGCCAGTAGTATAGGAACGCCCGAGGTGGCCAATTCACCCCTCCACTTT
NA	TRBV15	TRBD1	TRBJ1-6	CATSTLGQGRGSPLHF	TGTGCCACCAGCACCCTTGGACAGGGGAGAGGGTCACCCCTCCACTTT
NA	TRBV2	NA	TRBJ2-3	CASRELRTDTQYF	TGTGCCAGCAGGGAGCTACGCACAGATACGCAGTATTTT
NA	TRBV21-1	NA	TRBJ1-2	CASPKARRGRNYGYTF	TGTGCCAGCCCTAAAGCTAGACGGGGAAGGAACTATGGCTACACCTTC
NA	TRBV10-3	TRBD2	TRBJ2-5	CAISETRGGGGETQYF	TGTGCCATCAGTGAAACGCGGGGGGGCGGCGGAGAGACCCAGTACTTC
NA	TRBV20-1	NA	TRBJ2-5	CSASFTEETQYF	TGCAGTGCTAGTTTCACTGAAGAGACCCAGTACTTC
NA	TRBV7-2	TRBD2	TRBJ2-7	CASSSRLAGEQYF	TGTGCCAGCAGCTCCAGACTAGCCGGAGAGCAGTACTTC
NA	TRBV5-1	TRBD1	TRBJ2-1	CASSFQPGQWNNEQFF	TGCGCCAGCAGCTTTCAGCCGGGACAGTGGAACAATGAGCAGTTCTTC
few	TRBV4-3	NA	TRBJ1-2	CASSQDPNRRDGYTF	TGCGCCAGCAGCCAAGATCCCAACAGGAGGGATGGCTACACCTTC
NA	TRBV19	NA	TRBJ1-6	CASSIQQLSPLHF	TGTGCCAGTAGTATACAACAGCTCTCACCCCTCCACTTT
NA	TRBV29-1	TRBD1	TRBJ2-3	CSVGQGVGTDTQYF	TGCAGCGTTGGACAGGGGGTGGGCACAGATACGCAGTATTTT
NA	TRBV10-3	NA	TRBJ1-5	CAISEAGNQPQHF	TGTGCCATCAGTGAAGCGGGAAACCAGCCCCAGCATTTT
NA	TRBV7-2	NA	TRBJ2-3	CASSLDGGSTDTQYF	TGTGCCAGCAGCTTAGACGGGGGTAGCACAGATACGCAGTATTTT